This T cell receptor (beta chain) appears in the sequencing data of a study of identical twins. The study's findings and limits: While abundant cord blood beta clonotypes carried fewer insertions, memory repertoires showed no such pattern. Donors were not followed over many years; analysis was cross-sectional. In monozygotic twins, models underestimated the sharing of out-of-frame TCR alpha.

The germline V gene has CDR1 SQVTM and CDR2 ANQGSEA. The CDR3 covers 14 residues. The V end lost 3 bases, the J end lost 0 bases, and 10 bases lay between the germline ends. In the case of this clonotype: Its antigen is undetermined.

Template switching, a step in the protocol, added a universal primer site, and cDNA carried unique molecular identifiers. TCRdb recomputed calls from the 5' RACE reads with MiXCR, one row per CDR3 protein. The sample carries approximately 350,000 distinct CDR3 sequences, 9% to 15% recorded once. These data also formed part of another study, on yellow fever vaccine responses in identical twins.

Sequenced sample: CD8+ T cells sorted from blood. The receptor comes from a woman under 30 in good health. This sequence joins TRBV29-1 and TRBJ2-3; D unclear. CDR3 residues: CSVDLLESTDTQYF. The CDR3 DNA reads as TGCAGCGTTGACCTCCTTGAAAGCACAGATACGCAGTATTTT.